Only a few counts were recorded for the clone carrying this T cell receptor (beta chain). One entry per CDR3 protein, called by TCRdb with MiXCR from the 5' RACE reads. The table has roughly 560,000 distinct CDR3 sequences, about 20% seen once. This CDR3 has 13 residues. Per germline, CDR1 SGDLS and CDR2 YYNGEE. V was shortened by 1 base and J by 5 bases, with 6 bases between the two germline ends. This sample was taken from a study of T-cell memory formation after mild COVID-19. The TCR originated in an adult woman who had mild COVID-19 (a few samples of this study predate the infection). Cell type and time point are not known. Sequencing was done on a sample of PBMCs or a T cell subset sorted from them (not recorded which). The chain couples TRBV9 to TRBJ2-2; no firm D call. CDR3 region: CASSVSRTGELFF. The DNA for the CDR3 is TGTGCCAGCAGCGTATCACGGACCGGGGAGCTGTTTTTT.